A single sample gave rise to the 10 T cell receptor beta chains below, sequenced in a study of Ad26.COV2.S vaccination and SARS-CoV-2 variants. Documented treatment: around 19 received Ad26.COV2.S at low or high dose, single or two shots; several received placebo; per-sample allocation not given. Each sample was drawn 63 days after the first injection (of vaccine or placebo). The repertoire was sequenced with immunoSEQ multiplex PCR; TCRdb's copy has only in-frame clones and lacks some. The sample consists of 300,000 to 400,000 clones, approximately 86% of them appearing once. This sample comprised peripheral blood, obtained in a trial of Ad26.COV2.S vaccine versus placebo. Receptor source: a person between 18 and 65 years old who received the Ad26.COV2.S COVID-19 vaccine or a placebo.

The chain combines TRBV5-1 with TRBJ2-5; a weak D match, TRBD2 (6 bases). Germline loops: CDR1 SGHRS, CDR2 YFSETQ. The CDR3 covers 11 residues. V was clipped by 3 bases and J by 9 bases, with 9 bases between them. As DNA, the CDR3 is TGCGCCAGCAGCTCCCCTAGCGCCCAGTACTTC. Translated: CASSSPSAQYF.

CDR3 nucleotides: TGCGCCAGCAGCTTGGCCGACGCAAACCCGAACACCGGGGAGCTGTTTTTT. Protein product: CASSLADANPNTGELFF. The chain recombines TRBV5-1 with TRBJ2-2, with D unresolved. V lost 0 bases to trimming and J lost 0 bases, with 12 bases between them. This CDR3 spans 17 amino acids. Germline V lookup: CDR1 SGHRS, CDR2 YFSETQ.

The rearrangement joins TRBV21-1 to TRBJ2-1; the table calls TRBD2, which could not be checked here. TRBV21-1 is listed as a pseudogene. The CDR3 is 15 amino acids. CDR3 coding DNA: TGTGCCAGCAGCCTCCAGGGAGGACTTTGCACGGAGCAGTTCTTC. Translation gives CASSLQGGLCTEQFF.

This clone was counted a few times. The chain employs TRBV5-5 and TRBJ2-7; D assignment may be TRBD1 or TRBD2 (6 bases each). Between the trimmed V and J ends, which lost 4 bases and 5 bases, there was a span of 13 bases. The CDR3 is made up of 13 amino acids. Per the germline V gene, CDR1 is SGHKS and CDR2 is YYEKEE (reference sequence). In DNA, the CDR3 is TGTGCCAGCAGCGGCGGGACATATAACGAGCAGTACTTC. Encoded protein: CASSGGTYNEQYF.

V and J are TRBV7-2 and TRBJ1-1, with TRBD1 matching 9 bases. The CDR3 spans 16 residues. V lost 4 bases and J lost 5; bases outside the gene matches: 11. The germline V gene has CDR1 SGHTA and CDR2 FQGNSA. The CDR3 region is CASSYRPGQGETEAFF. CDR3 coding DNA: TGTGCCAGCAGCTACCGACCGGGACAGGGAGAGACTGAAGCTTTCTTT.

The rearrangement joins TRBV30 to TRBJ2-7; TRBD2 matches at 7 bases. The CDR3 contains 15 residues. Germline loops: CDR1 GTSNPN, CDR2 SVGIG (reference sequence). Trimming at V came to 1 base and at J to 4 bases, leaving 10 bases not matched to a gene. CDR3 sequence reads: CAWSGASGPFYEQYF. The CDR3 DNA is TGTGCCTGGAGTGGGGCTAGCGGCCCCTTTTACGAGCAGTACTTC.

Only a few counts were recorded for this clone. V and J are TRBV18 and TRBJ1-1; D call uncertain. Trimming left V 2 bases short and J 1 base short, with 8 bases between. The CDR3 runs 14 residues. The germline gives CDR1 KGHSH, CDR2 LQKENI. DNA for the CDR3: TGTGCCAGCTCACCAGACCGAGAGAACACTGAAGCTTTCTTT. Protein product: CASSPDRENTEAFF.

The CDR3 DNA sequence: TGTGCCAGCAGCCAGATCCCCGGGGACTATGGCTACACCTTC. Protein: CASSQIPGDYGYTF. This sequence joins TRBV3-1 (or the pseudogene TRBV3-2) and TRBJ1-2; unclear D gene. The CDR3 loop spans 14 amino acids. Germline V gene sequence: CDR1 LGHDT, CDR2 YNNKEL (reference sequence). V was shortened by 3 bases and J by 3 bases, with 11 bases between the two germline ends.

CDR3 loop: CAISESGGEDEKLFF. Written as DNA, the CDR3 is TGTGCCATCAGTGAGTCGGGGGGCGAAGATGAAAAACTGTTTTTT. V is TRBV10-3 and J is TRBJ1-4; possible D gene TRBD1, 6 bases. This CDR3 has 15 amino acids. CDR1 and CDR2 (germline): ENHRY, SYGVKD. With 0 bases removed from V and 6 bases from J, the gap between germline ends came to 11 bases.

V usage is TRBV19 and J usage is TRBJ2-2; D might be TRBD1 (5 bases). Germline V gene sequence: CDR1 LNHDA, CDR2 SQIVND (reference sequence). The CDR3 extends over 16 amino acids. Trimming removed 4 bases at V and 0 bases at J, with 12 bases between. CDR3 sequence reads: CASSTSQASNTGELFF. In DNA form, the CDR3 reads TGTGCCAGTAGTACCTCACAGGCGTCGAACACCGGGGAGCTGTTTTTT.